Listed here is a single T cell receptor beta chain. Its cognate antigen has yet to be identified. The record has no base qualities; no much larger clone is one base away. The immunoSEQ kit was used, according to the manufacturer's recommendations, to generate TCR beta libraries from genomic DNA. Library preparation used a first multiplex PCR with proprietary primers, then a second PCR adding unique barcodes, with bead cleanups after each round. Each sample batch included a kit-provided positive control reaction and a negative control reaction. The final libraries underwent checking on an Agilent 4200 TapeStation D1000 ScreenTape, volumetric pooling, and quantification by qPCR. Sequencing was performed on an Illumina NextSeq500 using a MidOutput 150-cycle cartridge, with 156 Read1 cycles, 15 Index1 cycles, and the kit custom primers. The pooled library was loaded at 0.8 to 1 pM, and roughly 18% PhiX control was spiked in. Per the authors' processing: Vendor-processed data were analyzed in R, and a clonotype was defined as all T cells sharing the same CDR3 nucleotide sequence. For clone abundance analyses, frequencies were normalized to the 10,000 most abundant clones in each sample. Public T cell clones, averaging fewer than five per sample, were removed before analysis. An abundance difference of at least 32-fold between compartments was the criterion for calling clonotypes tumor-enriched or baseline blood-enriched. Clonotypes expanded or contracted between blood time points were identified with a beta-binomial differential abundance model. The Baroni-Urbani and Buser coefficient was used to measure tumor-blood repertoire similarity, and groups were compared with two-tailed Wilcoxon tests in R. TCRdb stores this immuneACCESS table with in-frame sequences only. Part of the clones is absent; in the studies checked, under half of the shortfall reflects unresolved V genes, and no reason is known for the rest. Clonal size and the V and J genes are those of that table, whereas D and trimming came from the DNA. In all, the sample holds 120,000 to 150,000 clones, and about nine tenths of those were seen once. Roughly 4% of the sample is in the top ten clones.

The junction shows trimming of 4 bases on V and 2 bases on J, plus 9 bases between the germline ends. CDR1 and CDR2 (SGHRS, YFSETQ) derive from the germline V gene. The CDR3, cysteine through phenylalanine, is 13 amino acids long. Just the 39-base CDR3 DNA is kept, in frame starting at base 1. The record originates from a study of radiation and T cells in renal cell carcinoma (dated by TCRdb to the early 2020s). About the full investigation: The samples were drawn from a clinical trial, where primary renal cell carcinomas were treated with 15 Gy of stereotactic body radiation therapy and then removed by nephrectomy 4 weeks afterward. In total, 50 to 55 samples, comprising some 25 tumors and some 27 peripheral blood samples, were subjected to TCR beta sequencing. Across all 55 or so samples, roughly 3,700,000 unique CDR3 nucleotide sequences encoding 2,658,974 unique CDR3 amino acid sequences were identified. Study-level results and caveats: The single-armed trial design could not address effects of radiation dose or scheduling on the TCR repertoire. In blood, the top tumor clonotypes increased from baseline to 2 weeks after radiation and then shrank by 4 weeks, which suggests a temporary expansion of tumor-resident clones. Dynamics of the blood repertoire were not tracked past 4 weeks after treatment. Because pretreatment tumor biopsies were not available, the baseline intratumoral presence of clonotypes could not be determined.

The time point label for this specimen denotes: baseline pretreatment blood. In the paper's terms, the treatment or condition label means: 15 Gy SBRT to primary tumor, nephrectomy 4 weeks later. To follow tumor-enriched clonotypes, peripheral blood was collected serially from radiation-treated patients at baseline and again at 2 weeks and 4 weeks after SBRT. Every patient's renal cell carcinoma showed clear cell pathology. The QIAamp DNA Blood Mini Kit (Qiagen) was used to prepare genomic DNA for TCR sequencing. The analyses included just those samples that passed every quality control check. Sequences were derived from blood, sampled from a patient whose treatment included radiotherapy and nephrectomy. The chain was built from TRBV5-1 and TRBJ2-5; the best D guess is TRBD1, with 5 bases matching. This TCR came from a woman in her 70s with renal cell carcinoma. This receptor carries the CDR3 CASSSDRQETQYF. The bases read TGCGCCAGCAGCAGCGACAGACAAGAGACCCAGTACTTC.